This T cell receptor beta chain stems from a study of T cell repertoires in cytomegalovirus infection. As for this clonotype: Its antigen remains unidentified.

V lost 5 bases, J lost 5 bases, and 11 bases stayed unmatched. Germline values: CDR1 SGHTA, CDR2 FQGNSA. The CDR3 is made up of 15 amino acids. TCRdb re-called the reads with MiXCR, one entry per CDR3 protein. The sample includes approximately 500,000 distinct CDR3 sequences, about 33% of them seen just once. The chain is built from TRBV7-2 and TRBJ2-5, with 7 bases identical to TRBD2. The receptor comes from a human donor in good health (CMV status not recorded). Some clones in this sample may be carry-over from other donors' samples. The sample was cultured PBMCs, taken from culture after CMV antigen stimulation. The DNA of the CDR3 is TGTGCCAGCAGCCCCACCTCGGGAGGAGGGGAGACCCAGTACTTC. Its translation is CASSPTSGGGETQYF.